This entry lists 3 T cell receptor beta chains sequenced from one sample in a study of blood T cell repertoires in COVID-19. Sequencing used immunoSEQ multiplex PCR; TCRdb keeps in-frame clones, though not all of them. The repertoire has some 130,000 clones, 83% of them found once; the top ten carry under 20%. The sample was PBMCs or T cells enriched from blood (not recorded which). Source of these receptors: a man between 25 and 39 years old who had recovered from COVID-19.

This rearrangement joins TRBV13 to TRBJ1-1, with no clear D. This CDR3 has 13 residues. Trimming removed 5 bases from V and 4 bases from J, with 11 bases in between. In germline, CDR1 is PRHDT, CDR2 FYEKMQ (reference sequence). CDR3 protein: CASSPDGGTEAFF. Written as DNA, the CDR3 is TGTGCCAGCAGCCCCGATGGAGGCACTGAAGCTTTCTTT.

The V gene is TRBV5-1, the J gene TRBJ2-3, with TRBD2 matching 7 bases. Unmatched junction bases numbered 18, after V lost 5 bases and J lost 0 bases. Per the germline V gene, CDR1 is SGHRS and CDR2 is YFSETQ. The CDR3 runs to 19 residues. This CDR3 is CASRGSARAPAGSTDTQYF. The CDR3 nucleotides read TGCGCCAGCAGAGGGAGTGCTAGGGCACCAGCGGGGAGCACAGATACGCAGTATTTT.

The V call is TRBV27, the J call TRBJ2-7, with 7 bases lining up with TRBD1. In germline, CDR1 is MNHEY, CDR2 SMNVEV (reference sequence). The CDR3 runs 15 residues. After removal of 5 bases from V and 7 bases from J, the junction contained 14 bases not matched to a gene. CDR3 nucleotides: TGTGCCAGCAGTGATATCCGGGGACAGAAGGCTGAGCAGTACTTC. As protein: CASSDIRGQKAEQYF.